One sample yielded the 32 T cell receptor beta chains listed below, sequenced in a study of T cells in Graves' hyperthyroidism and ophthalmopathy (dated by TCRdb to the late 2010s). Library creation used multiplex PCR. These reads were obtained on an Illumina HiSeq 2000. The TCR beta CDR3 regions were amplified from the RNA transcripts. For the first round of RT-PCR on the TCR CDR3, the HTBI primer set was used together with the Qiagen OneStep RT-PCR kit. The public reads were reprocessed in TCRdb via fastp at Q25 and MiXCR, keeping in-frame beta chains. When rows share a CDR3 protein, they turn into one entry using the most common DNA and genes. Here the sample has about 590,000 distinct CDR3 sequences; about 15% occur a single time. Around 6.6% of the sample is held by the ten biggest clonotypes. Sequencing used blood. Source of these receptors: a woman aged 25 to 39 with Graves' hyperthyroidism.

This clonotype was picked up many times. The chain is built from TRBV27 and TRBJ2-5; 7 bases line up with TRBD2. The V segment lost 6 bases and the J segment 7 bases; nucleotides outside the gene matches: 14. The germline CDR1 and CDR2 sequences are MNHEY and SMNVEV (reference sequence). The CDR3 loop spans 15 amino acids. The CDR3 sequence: CASRPPLGGGGTQYF. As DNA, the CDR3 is TGTGCCAGCAGACCCCCGCTGGGGGGGGGTGGGACCCAGTACTTC.

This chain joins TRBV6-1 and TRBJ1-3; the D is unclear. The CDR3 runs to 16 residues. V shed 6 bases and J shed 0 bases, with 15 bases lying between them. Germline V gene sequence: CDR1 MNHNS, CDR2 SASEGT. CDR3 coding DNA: TGTGCCAGCAGGCTAATCGCTCGAGGCTCTGGAAACACCATATATTTT. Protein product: CASRLIARGSGNTIYF.

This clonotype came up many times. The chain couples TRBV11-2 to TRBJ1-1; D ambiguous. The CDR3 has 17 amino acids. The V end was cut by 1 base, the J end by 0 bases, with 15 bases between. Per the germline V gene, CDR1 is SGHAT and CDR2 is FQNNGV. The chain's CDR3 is CASSLVLRDLLNTEAFF. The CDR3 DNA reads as TGTGCCAGCAGCTTAGTTTTACGGGATCTGCTGAACACTGAAGCTTTCTTT.

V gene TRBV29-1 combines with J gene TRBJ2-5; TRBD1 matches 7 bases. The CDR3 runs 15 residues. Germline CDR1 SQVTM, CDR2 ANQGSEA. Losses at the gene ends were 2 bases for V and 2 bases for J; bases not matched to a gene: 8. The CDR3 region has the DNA TGCAGCGTTGAACGAATGACAGGGAGACAAGAGACCCAGTACTTC. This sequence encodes CSVERMTGRQETQYF.

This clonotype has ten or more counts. CDR3 bases: TGTGCCAGCAGTTACTCGTTAGTGAATGAGCAGTTCTTC. Protein: CASSYSLVNEQFF. The chain joins TRBV6-6 to TRBJ2-1; no clear D gene. V gave up 0 bases and J gave up 7 bases, with 7 bases separating them. The V gene's germline CDR1 is MNHNY and CDR2 SVGAGI (reference sequence). The CDR3 covers 13 residues.

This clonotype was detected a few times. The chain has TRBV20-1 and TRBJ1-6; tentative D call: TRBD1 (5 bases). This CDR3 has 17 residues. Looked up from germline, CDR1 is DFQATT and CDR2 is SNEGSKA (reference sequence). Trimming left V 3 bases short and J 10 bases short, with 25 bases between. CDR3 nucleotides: TGCAGTGCTAGTCCCGAGGGCAGCCTAGGTGGGGGGTCACCCCTCCACTTT. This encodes CSASPEGSLGGGSPLHF.

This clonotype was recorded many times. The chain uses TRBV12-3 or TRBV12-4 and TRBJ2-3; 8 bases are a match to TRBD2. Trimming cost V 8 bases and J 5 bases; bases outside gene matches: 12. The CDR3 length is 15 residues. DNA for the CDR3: TGTGCCAGCCACGGAAGCGGGGGAGGGATAGATACGCAGTATTTT. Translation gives CASHGSGGGIDTQYF.

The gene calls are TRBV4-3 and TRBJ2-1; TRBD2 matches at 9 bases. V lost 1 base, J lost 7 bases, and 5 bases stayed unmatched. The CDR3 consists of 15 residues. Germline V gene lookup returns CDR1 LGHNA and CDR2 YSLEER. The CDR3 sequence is CASSQVGGGANEQFF. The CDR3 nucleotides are TGCGCCAGCAGCCAAGTGGGCGGGGGGGCGAATGAGCAGTTCTTC.

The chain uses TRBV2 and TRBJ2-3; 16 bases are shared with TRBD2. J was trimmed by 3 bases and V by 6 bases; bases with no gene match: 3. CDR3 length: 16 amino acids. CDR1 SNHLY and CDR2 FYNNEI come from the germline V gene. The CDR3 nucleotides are TGTGCCAGCAGGGGGGGACTAGCGGGAGGGACAGATACGCAGTATTTT. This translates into CASRGGLAGGTDTQYF.

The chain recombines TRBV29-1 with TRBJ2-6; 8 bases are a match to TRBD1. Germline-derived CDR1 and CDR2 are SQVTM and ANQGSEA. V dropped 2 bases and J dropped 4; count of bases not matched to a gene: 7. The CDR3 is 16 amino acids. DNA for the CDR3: TGCAGCGTTGAACGGCAGGGGGCGCGCGGGGCCAACGTCCTGACTTTC. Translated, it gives CSVERQGARGANVLTF.

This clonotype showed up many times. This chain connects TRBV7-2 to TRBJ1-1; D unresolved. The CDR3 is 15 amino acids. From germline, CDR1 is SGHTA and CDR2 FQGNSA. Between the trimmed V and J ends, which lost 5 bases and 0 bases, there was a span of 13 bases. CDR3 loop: CASSPFGGMNTEAFF. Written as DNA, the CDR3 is TGTGCCAGCAGCCCTTTCGGAGGCATGAACACTGAAGCTTTCTTT.

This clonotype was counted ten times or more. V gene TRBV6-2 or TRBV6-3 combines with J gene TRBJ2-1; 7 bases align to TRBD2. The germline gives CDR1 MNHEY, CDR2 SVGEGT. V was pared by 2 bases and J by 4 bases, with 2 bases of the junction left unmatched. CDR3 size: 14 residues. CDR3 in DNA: TGTGCCAGCAGTTACGGGGACTATTACAATGAGCAGTTCTTC. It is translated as CASSYGDYYNEQFF.

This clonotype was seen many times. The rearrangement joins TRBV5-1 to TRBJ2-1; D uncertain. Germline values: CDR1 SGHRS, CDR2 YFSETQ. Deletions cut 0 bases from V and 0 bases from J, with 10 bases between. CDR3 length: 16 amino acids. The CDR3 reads CASSLGLRSSYNEQFF. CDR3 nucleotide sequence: TGCGCCAGCAGCTTGGGGCTCCGAAGCTCCTACAATGAGCAGTTCTTC.

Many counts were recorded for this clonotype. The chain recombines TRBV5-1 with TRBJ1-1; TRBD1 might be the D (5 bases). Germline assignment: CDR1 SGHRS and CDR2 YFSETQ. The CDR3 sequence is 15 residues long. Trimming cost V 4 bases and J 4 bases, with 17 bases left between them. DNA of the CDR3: TGCGCCAGCAGCCTCCGACAGAGGGATAGCACTGAAGCTTTCTTT. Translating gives CASSLRQRDSTEAFF.

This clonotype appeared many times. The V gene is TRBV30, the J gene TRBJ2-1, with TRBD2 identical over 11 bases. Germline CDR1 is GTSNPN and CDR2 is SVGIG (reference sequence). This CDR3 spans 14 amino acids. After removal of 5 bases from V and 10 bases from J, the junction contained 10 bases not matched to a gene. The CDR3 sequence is CAWQPGLADVEQFF. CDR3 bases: TGTGCCTGGCAACCGGGACTAGCGGATGTAGAGCAGTTCTTC.

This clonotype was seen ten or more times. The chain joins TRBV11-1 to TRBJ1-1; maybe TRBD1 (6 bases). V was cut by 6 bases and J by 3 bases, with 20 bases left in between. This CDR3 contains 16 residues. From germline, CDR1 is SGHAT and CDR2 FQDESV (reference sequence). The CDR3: CASSSGGRGRYTEAFF. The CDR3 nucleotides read TGTGCCAGCAGTTCCGGAGGGCGGGGGCGGTACACTGAAGCTTTCTTT.

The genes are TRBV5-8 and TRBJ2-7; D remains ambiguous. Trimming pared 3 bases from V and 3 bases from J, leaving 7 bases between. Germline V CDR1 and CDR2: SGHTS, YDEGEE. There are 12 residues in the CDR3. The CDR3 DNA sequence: TGTGCCAGCAGCTCACAGCTCTACGAGCAGTACTTC. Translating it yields CASSSQLYEQYF.

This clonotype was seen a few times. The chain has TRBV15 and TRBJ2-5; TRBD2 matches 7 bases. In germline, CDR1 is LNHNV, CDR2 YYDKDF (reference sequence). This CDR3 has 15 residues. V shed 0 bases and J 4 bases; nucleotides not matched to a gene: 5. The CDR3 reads CATSRDRASGETQYF. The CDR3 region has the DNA TGTGCCACCAGCAGAGATCGGGCTAGCGGAGAGACCCAGTACTTC.

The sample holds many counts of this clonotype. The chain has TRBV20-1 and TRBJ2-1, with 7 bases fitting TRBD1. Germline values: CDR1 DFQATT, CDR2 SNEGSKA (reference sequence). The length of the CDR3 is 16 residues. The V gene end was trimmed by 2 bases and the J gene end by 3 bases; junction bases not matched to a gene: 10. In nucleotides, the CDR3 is TGCAGTGCTAGACCAATCTCAGGGGGTGGCTACAATGAGCAGTTCTTC. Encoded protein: CSARPISGGGYNEQFF.

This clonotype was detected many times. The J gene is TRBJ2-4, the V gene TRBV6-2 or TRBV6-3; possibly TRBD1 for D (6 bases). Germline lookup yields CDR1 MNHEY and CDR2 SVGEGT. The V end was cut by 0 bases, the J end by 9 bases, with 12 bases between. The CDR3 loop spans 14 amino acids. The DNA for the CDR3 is TGTGCCAGCAGTTACTCGAGGGGGATTTTCATTCAGTACTTC. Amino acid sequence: CASSYSRGIFIQYF.

The CDR3 nucleotides read TGTGCCAGCAGTTACAAGCGCGATAATTCACCCCTCCACTTT. This sequence encodes CASSYKRDNSPLHF. The chain carries TRBV6-5 and TRBJ1-6; no reliable D call. The CDR3 has 14 residues. V was clipped by 2 bases and J by 5 bases, with 7 bases between them. Germline assignment: CDR1 MNHEY and CDR2 SVGAGI.

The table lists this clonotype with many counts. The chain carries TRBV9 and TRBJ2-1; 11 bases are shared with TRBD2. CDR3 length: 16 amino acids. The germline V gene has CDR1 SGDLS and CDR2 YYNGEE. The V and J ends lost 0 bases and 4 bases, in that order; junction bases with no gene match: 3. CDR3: CASSVDLAGGYNEQFF. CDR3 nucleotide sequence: TGTGCCAGCAGCGTAGATTTAGCGGGAGGGTACAATGAGCAGTTCTTC. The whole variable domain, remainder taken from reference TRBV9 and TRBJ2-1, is DSGVTQTPKHLITATGQRVTLRCSPRSGDLSVYWYQQSLDQGLQFLIQYYNGEERAKGNILERFSAQQFPDLHSELNLSSLELGDSALYFCASSVDLAGGYNEQFFGPGTRLTVL.

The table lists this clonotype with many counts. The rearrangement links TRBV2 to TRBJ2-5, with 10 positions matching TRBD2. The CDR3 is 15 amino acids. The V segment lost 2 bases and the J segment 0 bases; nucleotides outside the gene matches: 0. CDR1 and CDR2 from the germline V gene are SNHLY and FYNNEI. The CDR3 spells CASSELAGDQETQYF. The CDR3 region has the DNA TGTGCCAGCAGTGAACTAGCGGGAGACCAAGAGACCCAGTACTTC.

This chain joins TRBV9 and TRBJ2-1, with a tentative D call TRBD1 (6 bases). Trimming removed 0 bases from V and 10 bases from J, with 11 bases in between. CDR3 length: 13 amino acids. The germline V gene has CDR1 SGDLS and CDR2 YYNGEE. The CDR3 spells CASSVVVGAEQFF. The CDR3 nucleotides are TGTGCCAGCAGCGTAGTGGTGGGGGCCGAGCAGTTCTTC.

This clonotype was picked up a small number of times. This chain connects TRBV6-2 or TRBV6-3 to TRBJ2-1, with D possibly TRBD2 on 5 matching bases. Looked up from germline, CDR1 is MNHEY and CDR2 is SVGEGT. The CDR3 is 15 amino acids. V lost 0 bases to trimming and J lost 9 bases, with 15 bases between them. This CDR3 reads CASSYSEPSRGEQFF. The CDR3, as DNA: TGTGCCAGCAGTTACTCGGAGCCTAGTCGGGGTGAGCAGTTCTTC.

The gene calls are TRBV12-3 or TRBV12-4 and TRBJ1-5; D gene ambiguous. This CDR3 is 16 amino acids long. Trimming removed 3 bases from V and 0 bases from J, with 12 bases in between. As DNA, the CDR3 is TGTGCCAGCAGTTTCAGTCCTCGGGGTAGCAATCAGCCCCAGCATTTT. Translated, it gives CASSFSPRGSNQPQHF.

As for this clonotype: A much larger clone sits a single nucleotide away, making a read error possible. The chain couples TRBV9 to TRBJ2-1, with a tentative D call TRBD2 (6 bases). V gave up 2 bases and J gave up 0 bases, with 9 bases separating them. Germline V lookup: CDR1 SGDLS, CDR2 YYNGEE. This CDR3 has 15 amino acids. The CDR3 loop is CASSVHSGSYNEQFF. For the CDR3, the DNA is TGTGCCAGCAGCGTCCATAGCGGCTCCTACAATGAGCAGTTCTTC.

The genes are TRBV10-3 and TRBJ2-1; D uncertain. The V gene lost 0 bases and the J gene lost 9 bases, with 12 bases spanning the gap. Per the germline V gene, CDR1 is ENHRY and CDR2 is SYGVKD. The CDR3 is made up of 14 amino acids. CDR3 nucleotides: TGTGCCATCAGTGAGTCGAACGCTAGAGTTGAGCAGTTCTTC. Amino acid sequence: CAISESNARVEQFF.

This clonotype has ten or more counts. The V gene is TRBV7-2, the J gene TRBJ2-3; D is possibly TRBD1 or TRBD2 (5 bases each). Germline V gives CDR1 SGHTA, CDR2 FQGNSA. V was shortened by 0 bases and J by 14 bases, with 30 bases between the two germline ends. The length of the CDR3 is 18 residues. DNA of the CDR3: TGTGCCAGCAGCTTAGCCCCCGGCGGAGGCGCGCTTGGGGGTTTGGGGTATTTT. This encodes CASSLAPGGGALGGLGYF.

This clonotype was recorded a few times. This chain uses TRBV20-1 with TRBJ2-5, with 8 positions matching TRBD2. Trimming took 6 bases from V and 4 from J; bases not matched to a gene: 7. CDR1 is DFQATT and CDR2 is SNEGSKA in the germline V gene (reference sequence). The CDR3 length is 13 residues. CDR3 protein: CSATGGPVETQYF. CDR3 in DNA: TGCAGTGCCACGGGAGGGCCGGTAGAGACCCAGTACTTC.

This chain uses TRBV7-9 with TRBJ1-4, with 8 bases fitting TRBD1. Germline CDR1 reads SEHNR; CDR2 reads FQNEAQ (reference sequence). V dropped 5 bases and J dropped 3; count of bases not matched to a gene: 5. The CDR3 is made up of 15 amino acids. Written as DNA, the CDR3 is TGTGCCAGCAGCCCCCGGACAGGGCCTAATGAAAAACTGTTTTTT. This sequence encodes CASSPRTGPNEKLFF.

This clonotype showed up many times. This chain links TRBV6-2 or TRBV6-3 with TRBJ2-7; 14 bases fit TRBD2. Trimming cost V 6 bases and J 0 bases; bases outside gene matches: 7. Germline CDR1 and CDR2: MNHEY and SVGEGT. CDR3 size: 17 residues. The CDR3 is CASSPGTSGSNSYEQYF. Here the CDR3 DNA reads TGTGCCAGCAGCCCCGGGACTAGCGGGAGTAACTCCTACGAGCAGTACTTC.